This TCR beta chain was sequenced in a study of Ad26.COV2.S vaccination and SARS-CoV-2 variants. Germline CDR1 is PRHDT and CDR2 is FYEKMQ (reference sequence). CDR3 size: 11 residues. V dropped 0 bases and J dropped 6 bases, with 3 bases sitting between them. Assay: immunoSEQ multiplex PCR; the TCRdb copy retains only in-frame clones and omits some. Seen here are 380,000 or so clones, roughly 90% observed once, and the top ten hold approximately 11%. Treatment described: some 20 received Ad26.COV2.S at low or high dose, single or two shots; roughly five received placebo; per-sample allocation not given. Following the first vaccine or placebo injection, samples were taken on day 63.

The chain links TRBV13 to TRBJ2-7; D gene unclear. The sequences come from peripheral blood, collected in a trial of Ad26.COV2.S vaccine versus placebo. The sequence was obtained from a person between 18 and 65 years old who received the Ad26.COV2.S COVID-19 vaccine or a placebo. CDR3 DNA: TGTGCCAGCAGCTTAGGAGGCGAGCAGTACTTC. Amino acids: CASSLGGEQYF.